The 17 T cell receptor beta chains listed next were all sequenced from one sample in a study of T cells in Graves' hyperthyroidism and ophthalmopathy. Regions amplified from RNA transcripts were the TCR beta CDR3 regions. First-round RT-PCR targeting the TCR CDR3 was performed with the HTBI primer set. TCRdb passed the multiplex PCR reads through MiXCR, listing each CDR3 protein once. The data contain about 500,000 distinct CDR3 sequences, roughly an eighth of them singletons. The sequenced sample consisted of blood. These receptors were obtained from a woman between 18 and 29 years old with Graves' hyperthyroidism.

The CDR3 reads CASSSTWGYTF. CDR3 DNA sequence: TGTGCCAGCAGCTCCACTTGGGGCTACACCTTC. J is TRBJ1-2 and V is TRBV7-6; no firm D call. The germline CDR1 and CDR2 sequences are SGHVS and FNYEAQ. CDR3 length: 11 amino acids. Trimming removed 4 bases at V and 8 bases at J, with 8 bases between.

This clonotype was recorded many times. CDR3 in amino acids: CASSPTGHVKQYV. The CDR3 nucleotides are TGTGCCAGCAGTCCAACCGGACATGTCAAGCAGTACGTC. This rearrangement joins TRBV7-9 to TRBJ2-7; D perhaps matches TRBD1 (5 bases). Germline V lookup: CDR1 SEHNR, CDR2 FQNEAQ (reference sequence). This CDR3 has 13 residues. Trimming took off 6 bases at V and 8 bases at J, with 17 bases between the two ends.

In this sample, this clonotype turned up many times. In nucleotides, the CDR3 is TGTGCCAGCATTCGACTAGCGTCGACCTACGAGCAGTACTTC. This gives the protein CASIRLASTYEQYF. The rearrangement links TRBV2 to TRBJ2-7; 8 nucleotides align to TRBD2. Looked up from germline, CDR1 is SNHLY and CDR2 is FYNNEI. The CDR3 has 14 residues. With 7 bases clipped from V and 2 bases from J, the junction kept 7 bases outside the gene matches.

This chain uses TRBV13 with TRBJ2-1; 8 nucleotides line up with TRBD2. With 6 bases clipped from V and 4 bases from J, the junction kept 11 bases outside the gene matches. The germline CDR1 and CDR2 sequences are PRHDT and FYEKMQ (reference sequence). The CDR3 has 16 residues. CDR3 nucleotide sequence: TGTGCCAGCAGTCCGACCAGCGGGAGCGTTTACAATGAGCAGTTCTTC. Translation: CASSPTSGSVYNEQFF. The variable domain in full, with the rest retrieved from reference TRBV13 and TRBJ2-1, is AAGVIQSPRHLIKEKRETATLKCYPIPRHDTVYWYQQGPGQDPQFLISFYEKMQSDKGSIPDRFSAQQFSDYHSELNMSSLELGDSALYFCASSPTSGSVYNEQFFGPGTRLTVL.

This chain's CDR3 is CASSLSVETQYF. CDR3 in DNA: TGTGCCAGCAGTCTGTCAGTGGAGACCCAGTACTTC. The chain recombines TRBV11-3 with TRBJ2-5; D unclear. Per the germline V gene, CDR1 is SGHNT and CDR2 is YENEEA. The CDR3 spans 12 residues. V lost 6 bases and J 5 bases, leaving 10 bases between the germline ends.

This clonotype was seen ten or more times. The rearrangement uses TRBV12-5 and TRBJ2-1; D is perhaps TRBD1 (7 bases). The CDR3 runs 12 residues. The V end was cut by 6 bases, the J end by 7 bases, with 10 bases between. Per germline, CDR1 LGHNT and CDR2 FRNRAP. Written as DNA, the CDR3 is TGTGCTAGTGGACAGGGGAGGAATGAGCAGTTCTTC. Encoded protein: CASGQGRNEQFF.

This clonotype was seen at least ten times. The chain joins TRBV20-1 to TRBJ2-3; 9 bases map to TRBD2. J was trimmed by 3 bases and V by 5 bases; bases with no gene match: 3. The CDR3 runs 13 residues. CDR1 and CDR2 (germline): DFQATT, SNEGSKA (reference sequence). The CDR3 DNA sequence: TGCAGTGCTCCGCTAGCGGGAACAGATACGCAGTATTTT. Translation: CSAPLAGTDTQYF.

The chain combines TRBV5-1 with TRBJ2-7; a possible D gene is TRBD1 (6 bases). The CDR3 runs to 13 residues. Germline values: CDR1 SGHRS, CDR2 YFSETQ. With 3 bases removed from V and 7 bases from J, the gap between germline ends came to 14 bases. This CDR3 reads CASSSSQGSEQYV. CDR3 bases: TGCGCCAGCAGCTCTTCACAGGGATCAGAGCAGTACGTC.

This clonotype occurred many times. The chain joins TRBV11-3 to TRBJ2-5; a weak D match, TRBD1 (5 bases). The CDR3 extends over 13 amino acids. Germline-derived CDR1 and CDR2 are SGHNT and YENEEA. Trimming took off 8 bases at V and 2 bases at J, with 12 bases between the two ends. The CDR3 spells CASYHRTQETQYF. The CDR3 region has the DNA TGTGCCAGCTACCACCGGACACAAGAGACCCAGTACTTC.

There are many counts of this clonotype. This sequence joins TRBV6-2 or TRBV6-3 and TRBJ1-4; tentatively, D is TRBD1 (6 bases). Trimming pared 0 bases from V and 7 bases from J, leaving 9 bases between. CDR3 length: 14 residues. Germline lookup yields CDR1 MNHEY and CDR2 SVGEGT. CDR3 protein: CASSYSSGAEKLFF. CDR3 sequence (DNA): TGTGCCAGCAGTTACTCATCAGGGGCTGAAAAACTGTTTTTT.

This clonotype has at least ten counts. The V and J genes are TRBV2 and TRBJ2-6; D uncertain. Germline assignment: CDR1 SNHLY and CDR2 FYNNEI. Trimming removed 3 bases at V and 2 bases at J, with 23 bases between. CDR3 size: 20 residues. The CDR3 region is CASSEIYRSKVLTGANVLTF. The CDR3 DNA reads TGTGCCAGCAGTGAGATCTACAGAAGTAAAGTGTTGACTGGGGCCAACGTCCTGACTTTC.

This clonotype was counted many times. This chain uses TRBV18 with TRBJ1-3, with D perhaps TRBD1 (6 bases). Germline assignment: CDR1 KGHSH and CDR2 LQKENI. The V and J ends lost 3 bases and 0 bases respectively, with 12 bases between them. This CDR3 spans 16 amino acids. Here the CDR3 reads CASSPRDIGSGNTIYF. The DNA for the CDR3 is TGTGCCAGCTCACCCCGGGACATCGGCTCTGGAAACACCATATATTTT. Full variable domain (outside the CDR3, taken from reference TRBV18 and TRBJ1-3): NAGVMQNPRHLVRRRGQEARLRCSPMKGHSHVYWYRQLPEEGLKFMVYLQKENIIDESGMPKERFSAEFPKEGPSILRIQQVVRGDSAAYFCASSPRDIGSGNTIYFGEGSWLTVV.

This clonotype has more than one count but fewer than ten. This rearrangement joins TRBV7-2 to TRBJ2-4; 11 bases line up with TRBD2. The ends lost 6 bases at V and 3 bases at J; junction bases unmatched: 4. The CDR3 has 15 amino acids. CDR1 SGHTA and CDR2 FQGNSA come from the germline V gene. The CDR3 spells CASRLAGVVKNIQYF. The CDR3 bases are TGTGCCAGCAGACTAGCGGGAGTGGTCAAAAACATTCAGTACTTC.

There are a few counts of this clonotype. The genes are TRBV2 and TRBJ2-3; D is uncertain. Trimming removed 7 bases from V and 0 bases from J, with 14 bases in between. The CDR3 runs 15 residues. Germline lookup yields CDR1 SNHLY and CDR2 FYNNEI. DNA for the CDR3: TGTGCCAGCAATGAGATGGTCCCAAGCACAGATACGCAGTATTTT. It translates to CASNEMVPSTDTQYF. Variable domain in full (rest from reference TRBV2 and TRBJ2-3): EPEVTQTPSHQVTQMGQEVILRCVPISNHLYFYWYRQILGQKVEFLVSFYNNEISEKSEIFDDQFSVERPDGSNFTLKIRSTKLEDSAMYFCASNEMVPSTDTQYFGPGTRLTVL.

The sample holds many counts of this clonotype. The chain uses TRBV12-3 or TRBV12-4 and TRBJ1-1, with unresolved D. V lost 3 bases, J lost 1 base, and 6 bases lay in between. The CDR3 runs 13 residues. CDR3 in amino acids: CASSFAGNTEAFF. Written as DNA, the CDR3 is TGTGCCAGCAGTTTTGCAGGGAACACTGAAGCTTTCTTT.

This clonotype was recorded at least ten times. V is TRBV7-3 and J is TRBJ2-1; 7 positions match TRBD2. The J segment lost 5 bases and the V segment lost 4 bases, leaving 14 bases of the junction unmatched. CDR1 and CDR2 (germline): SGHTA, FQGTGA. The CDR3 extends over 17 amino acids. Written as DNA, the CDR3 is TGTGCCAGCAGCTCATGGGGGGGTCTTTATTTGGACAATGAGCAGTTCTTC. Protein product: CASSSWGGLYLDNEQFF.

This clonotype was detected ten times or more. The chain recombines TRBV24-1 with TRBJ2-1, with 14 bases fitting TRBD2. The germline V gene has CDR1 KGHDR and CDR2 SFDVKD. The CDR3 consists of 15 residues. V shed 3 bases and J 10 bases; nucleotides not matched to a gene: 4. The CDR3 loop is CATSDTGLAGGEQFF. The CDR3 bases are TGTGCCACCAGTGATACCGGACTAGCGGGAGGCGAGCAGTTCTTC.